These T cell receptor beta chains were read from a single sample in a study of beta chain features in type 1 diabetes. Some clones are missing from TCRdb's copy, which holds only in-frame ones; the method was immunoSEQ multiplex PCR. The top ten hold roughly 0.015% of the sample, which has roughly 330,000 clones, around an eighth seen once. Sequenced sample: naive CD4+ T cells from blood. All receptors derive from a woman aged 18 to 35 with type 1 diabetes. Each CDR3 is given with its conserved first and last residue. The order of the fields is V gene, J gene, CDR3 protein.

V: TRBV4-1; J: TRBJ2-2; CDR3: CASSQDPPGLAVELFF
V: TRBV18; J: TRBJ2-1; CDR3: CASSFGQGSYNEQFF
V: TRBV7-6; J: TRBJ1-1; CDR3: CASSQRTGRANTEAFF
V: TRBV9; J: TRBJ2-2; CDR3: CASSAGLTNTGELFF
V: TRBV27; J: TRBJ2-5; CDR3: CASTRGETQYF
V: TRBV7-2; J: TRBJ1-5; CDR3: CASSLTGSQPQHF
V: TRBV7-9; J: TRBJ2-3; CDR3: CASSLGASSTDTQYF
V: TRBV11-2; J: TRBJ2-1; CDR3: CASSTRQGTGNEQFF
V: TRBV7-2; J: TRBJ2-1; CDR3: CASRAGTGIDEQFF
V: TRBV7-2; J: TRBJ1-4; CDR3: CASRGQGEKLFF
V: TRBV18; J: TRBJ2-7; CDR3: CASSPPGTSGSYEQYF
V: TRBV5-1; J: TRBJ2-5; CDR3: CASSSTGTSGETQYF
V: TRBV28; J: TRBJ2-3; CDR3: CASSPSGLDTQYF
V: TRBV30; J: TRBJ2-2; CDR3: CAWSVSLGGTGELFF
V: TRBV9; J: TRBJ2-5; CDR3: CASSVDGQGAQYF
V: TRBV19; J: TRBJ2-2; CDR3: CASRRGNGELFF
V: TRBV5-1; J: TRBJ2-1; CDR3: CASSLVGTSGRGNNEQFF
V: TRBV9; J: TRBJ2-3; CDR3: CASSVAAGGQPDTQYF
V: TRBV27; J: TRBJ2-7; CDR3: CASSPTELSYEQYF
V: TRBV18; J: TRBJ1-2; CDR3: CASSPGTGDPYGYTF
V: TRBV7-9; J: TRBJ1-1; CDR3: CASSWPGQGLSEAFF
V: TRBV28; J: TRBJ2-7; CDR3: CASRPPGLLYEQYF
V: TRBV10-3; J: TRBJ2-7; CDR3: CAISEPGVYEQYF
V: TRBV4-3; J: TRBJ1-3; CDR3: CASSQEYVDSTSGNTIYF
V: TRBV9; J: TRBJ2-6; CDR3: CASSVGAGSLGANVLTF
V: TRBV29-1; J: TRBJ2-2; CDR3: CSGRLAGGTGELFF
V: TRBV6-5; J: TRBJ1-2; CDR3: CASRSSGQGYGYTF